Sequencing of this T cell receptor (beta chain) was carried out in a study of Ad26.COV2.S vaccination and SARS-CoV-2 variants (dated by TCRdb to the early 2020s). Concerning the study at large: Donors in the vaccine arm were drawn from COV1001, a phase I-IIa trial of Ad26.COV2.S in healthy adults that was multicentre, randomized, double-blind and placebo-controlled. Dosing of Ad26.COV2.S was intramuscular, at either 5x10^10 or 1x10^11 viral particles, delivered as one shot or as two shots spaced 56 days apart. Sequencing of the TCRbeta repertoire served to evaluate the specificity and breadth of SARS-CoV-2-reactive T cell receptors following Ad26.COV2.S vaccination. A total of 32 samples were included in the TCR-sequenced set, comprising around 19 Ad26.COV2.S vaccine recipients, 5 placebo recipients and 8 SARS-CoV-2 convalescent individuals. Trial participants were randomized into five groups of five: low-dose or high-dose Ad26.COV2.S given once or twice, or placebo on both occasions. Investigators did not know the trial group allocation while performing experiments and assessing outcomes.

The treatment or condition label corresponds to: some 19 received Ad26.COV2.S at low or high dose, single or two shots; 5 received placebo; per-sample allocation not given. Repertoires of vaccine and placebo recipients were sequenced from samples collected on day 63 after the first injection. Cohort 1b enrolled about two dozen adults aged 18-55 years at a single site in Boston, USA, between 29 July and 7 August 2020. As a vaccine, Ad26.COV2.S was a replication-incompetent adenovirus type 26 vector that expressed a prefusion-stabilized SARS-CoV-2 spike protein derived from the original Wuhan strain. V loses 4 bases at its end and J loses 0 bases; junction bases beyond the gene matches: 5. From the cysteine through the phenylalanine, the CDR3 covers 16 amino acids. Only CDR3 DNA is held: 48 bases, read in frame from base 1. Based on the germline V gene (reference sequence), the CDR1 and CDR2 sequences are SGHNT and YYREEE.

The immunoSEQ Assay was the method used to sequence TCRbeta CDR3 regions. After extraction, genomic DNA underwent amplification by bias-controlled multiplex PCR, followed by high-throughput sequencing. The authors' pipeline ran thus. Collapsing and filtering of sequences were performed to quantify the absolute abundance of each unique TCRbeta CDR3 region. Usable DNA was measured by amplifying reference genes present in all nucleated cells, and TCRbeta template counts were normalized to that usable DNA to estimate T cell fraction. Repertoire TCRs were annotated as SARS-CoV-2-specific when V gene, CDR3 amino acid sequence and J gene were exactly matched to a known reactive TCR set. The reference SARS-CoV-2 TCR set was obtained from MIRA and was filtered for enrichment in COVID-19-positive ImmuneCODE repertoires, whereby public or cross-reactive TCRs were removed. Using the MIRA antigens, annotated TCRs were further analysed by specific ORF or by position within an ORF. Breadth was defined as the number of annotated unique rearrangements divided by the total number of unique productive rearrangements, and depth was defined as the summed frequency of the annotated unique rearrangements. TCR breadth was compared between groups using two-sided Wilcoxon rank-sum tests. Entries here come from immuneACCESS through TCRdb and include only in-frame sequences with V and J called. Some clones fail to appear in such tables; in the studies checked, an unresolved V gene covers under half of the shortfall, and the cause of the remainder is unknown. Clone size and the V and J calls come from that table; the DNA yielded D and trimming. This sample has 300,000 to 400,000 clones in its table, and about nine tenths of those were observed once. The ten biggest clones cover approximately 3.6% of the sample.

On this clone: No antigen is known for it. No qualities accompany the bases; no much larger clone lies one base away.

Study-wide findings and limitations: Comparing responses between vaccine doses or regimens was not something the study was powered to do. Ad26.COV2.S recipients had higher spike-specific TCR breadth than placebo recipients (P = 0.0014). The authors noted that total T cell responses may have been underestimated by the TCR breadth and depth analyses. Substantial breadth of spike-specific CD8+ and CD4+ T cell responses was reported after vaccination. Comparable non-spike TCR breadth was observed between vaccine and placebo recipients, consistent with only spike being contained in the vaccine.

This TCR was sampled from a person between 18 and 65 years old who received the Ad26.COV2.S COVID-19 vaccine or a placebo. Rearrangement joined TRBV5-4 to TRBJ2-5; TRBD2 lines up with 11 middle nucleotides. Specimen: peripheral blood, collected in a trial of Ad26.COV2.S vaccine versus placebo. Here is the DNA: TGTGCCAGCAGCCCGCCGGGACTAGCGGACCAAGAGACCCAGTACTTC. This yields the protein CASSPPGLADQETQYF.